One sample yielded the 2 T cell receptor beta chains listed below, sequenced in a study of shared clonotypes between healthy human individuals. Terminally differentiated effector memory CD45RA+ cells were left out of the naive CD8 fraction, which was CD45RO-negative and positively selected for CCR7. Clones were sequenced by immunoSEQ multiplex PCR, and TCRdb holds only the in-frame ones, with some missing. The table includes about 1.9 million clones, around 93% detected once. Sequencing was carried out using naive CD8+ T cells from PBMCs. The receptors shown here come from a man aged 18 to 30 in good health. Some clones in this sample may be carry-over from other donors' samples.

The chain has TRBV7-8 and TRBJ2-7; TRBD1 matches 10 bases. From germline, CDR1 is SGHVS and CDR2 FQNEAQ. This CDR3 has 18 amino acids. V shed 1 base, J shed 3 bases, and the junction held 12 bases outside the gene matches. CDR3 coding DNA: TGTGCCAGCAGCTTAGGATTCGACAGGGGGCAGTTGGGCTACGAGCAGTACTTC. It encodes CASSLGFDRGQLGYEQYF.

The chain links TRBV27 to TRBJ2-5; the match to TRBD1 covers 7 bases. With V trimmed by 5 bases and J by 1 base, 13 bases remained unmatched. Per germline, CDR1 MNHEY and CDR2 SMNVEV (reference sequence). The CDR3 sequence is 17 residues long. The CDR3 sequence is CASSRGFPGTVQETQYF. As DNA, the CDR3 is TGTGCCAGCAGTCGAGGTTTCCCTGGGACAGTCCAAGAGACCCAGTACTTC.